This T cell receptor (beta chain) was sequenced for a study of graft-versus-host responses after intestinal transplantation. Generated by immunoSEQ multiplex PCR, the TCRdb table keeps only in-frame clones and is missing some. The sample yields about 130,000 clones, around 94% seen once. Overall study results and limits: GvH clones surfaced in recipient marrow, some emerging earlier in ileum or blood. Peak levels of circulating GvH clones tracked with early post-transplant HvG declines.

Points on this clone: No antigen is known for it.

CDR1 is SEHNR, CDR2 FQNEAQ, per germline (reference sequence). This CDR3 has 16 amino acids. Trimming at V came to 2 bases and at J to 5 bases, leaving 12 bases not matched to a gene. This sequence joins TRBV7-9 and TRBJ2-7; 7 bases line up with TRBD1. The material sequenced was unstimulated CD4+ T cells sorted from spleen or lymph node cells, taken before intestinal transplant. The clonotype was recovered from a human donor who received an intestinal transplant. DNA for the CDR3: TGTGCCAGCAGCTTAAGGACCGGACAGGCGACCCACGAGCAGTACTTC. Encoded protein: CASSLRTGQATHEQYF.